A selection of T cell receptor beta chains follows, all from one sample in a study of T cells in Graves' hyperthyroidism and ophthalmopathy. MiXCR, run by TCRdb on the multiplex PCR reads, gives a single entry per CDR3 protein. The profile shows 500,000 to 700,000 distinct CDR3 sequences, approximately 16% of them singletons. Input material: blood. These receptors originate from a woman under 30 with Graves' hyperthyroidism. Each CDR3 is given with its conserved first and last residue. A D gene is named only where the DNA matches it firmly. Rows give clone size only sometimes, using once, few, many, or a class for an expanded clone.

.	TRBV19	TRBJ1-1	few	CASTTGRANTEAFF	TGTGCCAGTACCACCGGACGGGCGAACACTGAAGCTTTCTTT
TRBD2	TRBV10-1	TRBJ2-7	few	CASSDRTSGSNEQYF	TGCGCCAGCAGTGACCGGACTAGCGGGAGCAACGAGCAGTACTTC
TRBD1	TRBV29-1	TRBJ2-5	many	CSVGGTGGETQYF	TGCAGCGTTGGCGGGACAGGGGGAGAGACCCAGTACTTC
.	TRBV24-1	TRBJ1-5	.	CATSVREAIRTTAPGDF	TGTGCCACCAGTGTGAGGGAGGCCATCAGGACCACGGCCCCAGGGGATTTT
.	TRBV5-1	TRBJ1-4	few	CASSFGGREKLFF	TGCGCCAGCAGTTTCGGAGGGAGGGAAAAACTGTTTTTT
TRBD1	TRBV27	TRBJ2-5	few	CASSFDRGGGETQYF	TGTGCCAGCAGTTTCGACAGGGGAGGAGGGGAGACCCAGTACTTC
.	TRBV11-2	TRBJ2-1	.	CASSLGGRPSYNEQFF	TGTGCCAGCAGCTTAGGGGGTCGCCCCTCCTACAATGAGCAGTTCTTC
.	TRBV20-1	TRBJ1-1	.	CSASPFTDMNTEAFF	TGCAGTGCTAGTCCCTTCACAGACATGAACACTGAAGCTTTCTTT
.	TRBV2	TRBJ1-5	.	CASSEYEGQPQHF	TGTGCCAGCAGTGAATATGAGGGCCAGCCCCAGCATTTT
.	TRBV4-3	TRBJ1-2	.	CASSQESGGANYGYTF	TGCGCCAGCAGCCAAGAATCGGGAGGTGCTAACTATGGCTACACCTTC
.	TRBV20-1	TRBJ1-2	few	CSARELQGRGYTF	TGCAGTGCTAGAGAGCTACAGGGACGGGGCTACACCTTC
TRBD2	TRBV10-3	TRBJ2-1	many	CAISEASGRYNEQFF	TGTGCCATCAGTGAGGCTAGCGGGAGGTACAATGAGCAGTTCTTC
TRBD1	TRBV3-1	TRBJ2-5	many	CASSADPQGQETQYF	TGTGCCAGCAGCGCGGACCCACAGGGGCAAGAGACCCAGTACTTC
TRBD1	TRBV20-1	TRBJ2-7	many	CSASGQATYEQYF	TGCAGTGCTAGCGGACAGGCGACCTACGAGCAGTACTTC
.	TRBV11-2	TRBJ2-1	many	CASSWLSYNEQFF	TGTGCCAGCAGCTGGCTATCCTACAATGAGCAGTTCTTC
.	TRBV20-1	TRBJ2-1	.	CSAYDNEQFF	TGCAGTGCATATGACAATGAGCAGTTCTTC
.	TRBV6-1	TRBJ1-2	.	CASRRRGSYYGYTF	TGTGCCAGCAGGCGAAGGGGCTCCTACTATGGCTACACCTTC
.	TRBV7-2	TRBJ2-7	.	CASSPHAGTTYEQYF	TGTGCCAGCAGCCCCCACGCCGGGACAACCTACGAGCAGTACTTC
.	TRBV20-1	TRBJ2-5	once	CSARPSLETPYF	TGCAGTGCTAGACCTAGTTTGGAGACCCCGTACTTC
.	TRBV29-1	TRBJ2-1	many	CSVGQRVYNEQFF	TGCAGCGTTGGCCAGCGGGTATACAATGAGCAGTTCTTC
TRBD1	TRBV20-1	TRBJ1-4	few	CSARETGESEKLFF	TGCAGTGCTAGAGAAACAGGGGAGTCGGAAAAACTGTTTTTT
.	TRBV7-9	TRBJ2-7	few	CASSGRVSYEQYF	TGTGCCAGCAGCGGCAGGGTGTCCTACGAGCAGTACTTC
TRBD1	TRBV27	TRBJ1-2	.	CASSWTGEDGYTF	TGTGCCAGCAGTTGGACAGGGGAAGATGGCTACACCTTC
.	TRBV2	TRBJ2-3	many	CASSEERGRTDTQYF	TGTGCCAGCAGTGAAGAAAGGGGGAGGACAGATACGCAGTATTTT
.	TRBV4-2	TRBJ2-7	.	CASSQDGSVFTYEQYF	TGTGCCAGCAGCCAAGATGGCAGCGTCTTTACCTACGAGCAGTACTTC
.	TRBV28	TRBJ2-7	many	CASSTNTDPYEQYF	TGTGCCAGCAGTACTAACACGGACCCCTACGAGCAGTACTTC
.	TRBV10-3	TRBJ1-1	few	CAITRDSNTEAFF	TGTGCCATCACTAGAGACTCGAACACTGAAGCTTTCTTT
.	TRBV3-1	TRBJ2-7	many	CASEQGYEQYF	TGTGCCAGCGAACAGGGCTACGAGCAGTACTTC
.	TRBV6-1	TRBJ2-1	many	CASRLRRDYNEQFF	TGTGCCAGCAGACTCAGACGGGACTACAATGAGCAGTTCTTC
TRBD1	TRBV5-1	TRBJ2-3	many	CASSLPETGARTDTQYF	TGCGCCAGCAGCTTGCCCGAGACAGGGGCCCGCACAGATACGCAGTATTTT
TRBD2	TRBV5-1	TRBJ2-3	.	CASSWGSSGYTDTQYF	TGTGCCAGCAGCTGGGGTTCTAGCGGGTACACAGATACGCAGTATTTT
.	TRBV11-2	TRBJ1-2	.	CASSLGRNWDYGYTF	TGCGCCAGCAGCCTAGGGAGGAATTGGGACTATGGCTACACCTTC
.	TRBV5-4	TRBJ2-3	.	CASSLEGTGRDTQYF	TGTGCCAGCAGCTTGGAGGGGACCGGACGAGATACGCAGTATTTT
.	TRBV30	TRBJ2-7	.	CAWNRGGSYEQYF	TGTGCCTGGAATCGCGGCGGTTCCTACGAGCAGTACTTC
.	TRBV20-1	TRBJ1-6	.	CSARDRPGGISPLHF	TGCAGTGCTAGAGATAGACCAGGAGGTATTTCACCCCTCCACTTT
.	TRBV12-3/TRBV12-4	TRBJ1-1	many	CASTGAVNTEAFF	TGTGCCAGCACCGGGGCAGTGAACACTGAAGCTTTCTTT
.	TRBV14	TRBJ1-1	few	CASSQVPGVGTEAFF	TGTGCCAGCAGCCAAGTACCCGGGGTGGGTACTGAAGCTTTCTTT
.	TRBV7-9	TRBJ2-1	.	CASSTGRKEQFF	TGTGCCAGCAGCACCGGGCGGAAAGAGCAGTTCTTC
.	TRBV4-1	TRBJ1-3	.	CASSQPFRGIIGNTIYF	TGCGCCAGCAGCCAACCCTTCCGGGGGATAATTGGAAACACCATATATTTT
TRBD1	TRBV4-1	TRBJ2-2	few	CASSQGDRGDPGELFF	TGCGCCAGCAGCCAAGGCGACAGGGGAGACCCCGGGGAGCTGTTTTTT
.	TRBV18	TRBJ1-1	few	CASALLSQGKDTEAFF	TGTGCCAGCGCATTGCTATCGCAGGGAAAGGACACTGAAGCTTTCTTT
.	TRBV7-6	TRBJ1-5	many	CASSLGRGDNQPQHF	TGTGCCAGCAGCTTAGGAAGGGGGGACAATCAGCCCCAGCATTTT
TRBD1	TRBV11-2	TRBJ1-5	.	CASSGRLDRTELRSNQPQHF	TGTGCCAGCAGCGGTAGATTGGACAGGACTGAACTTAGGAGCAATCAGCCCCAGCATTTT
TRBD2	TRBV12-5	TRBJ2-3	many	CASGLAGSDTQYF	TGTGCTAGTGGACTAGCGGGGTCAGATACGCAGTATTTT
TRBD1	TRBV7-2	TRBJ2-7	few	CASSLERTGSYEQYF	TGTGCCAGCAGCTTAGAGCGGACAGGCTCCTACGAGCAGTACTTC
.	TRBV6-2/TRBV6-3	TRBJ1-5	.	CASSYDRTSGQPQHF	TGTGCCAGCAGTTATGATCGGACATCCGGTCAGCCCCAGCATTTT
.	TRBV13	TRBJ2-1	.	CASSSGLGFHNEQFF	TGTGCCAGCAGCTCCGGGCTCGGGTTCCACAATGAGCAGTTCTTC
TRBD1	TRBV7-9	TRBJ2-1	many	CASSFGTGGFDEQFF	TGTGCCAGCAGCTTTGGGACAGGGGGCTTTGATGAGCAGTTCTTC
.	TRBV6-2/TRBV6-3	TRBJ2-7	.	CASTIDGSYEQYF	TGTGCCAGCACCATCGACGGATCCTACGAGCAGTACTTC
TRBD2	TRBV28	TRBJ2-7	few	CASRRGTSYWYEQYF	TGTGCCAGCAGACGCGGGACTAGCTACTGGTACGAGCAGTACTTC
.	TRBV6-1	TRBJ2-5	.	CASSEWVSETQYF	TGTGCCAGCAGTGAATGGGTTTCGGAGACCCAGTACTTC
TRBD2	TRBV6-1	TRBJ2-1	few	CASSLAGGGEQFF	TGTGCCAGCAGTTTAGCGGGAGGGGGCGAGCAGTTCTTC
TRBD2	TRBV20-1	TRBJ2-3	many	CSASTLAGGDTQYF	TGCAGTGCTAGTACGCTAGCGGGAGGTGATACGCAGTATTTT
.	TRBV10-3	TRBJ1-5	.	CAISESFGTSSQPQHF	TGTGCCATCAGTGAGTCGTTTGGGACATCATCTCAGCCCCAGCATTTT
.	TRBV18	TRBJ2-7	few	CASSPPLRPYEQYF	TGTGCCAGCTCACCACCGCTAAGGCCCTACGAGCAGTACTTC
.	TRBV5-1	TRBJ2-2	.	CATPRSGTDTGELFF	TGCGCCACCCCAAGGTCCGGGACGGACACCGGGGAGCTGTTTTTT
.	TRBV5-1	TRBJ2-3	many	CASSLEQGNRADTQYF	TGCGCCAGCAGCTTGGAACAGGGAAATCGGGCAGATACGCAGTATTTT
.	TRBV5-8	TRBJ2-7	few	CASSPWGNYEQYF	TGTGCCAGCAGTCCATGGGGGAACTACGAGCAGTACTTC
.	TRBV2	TRBJ1-5	.	CANSDASSNQPQHF	TGTGCCAACAGTGACGCCAGCAGCAATCAGCCCCAGCATTTT